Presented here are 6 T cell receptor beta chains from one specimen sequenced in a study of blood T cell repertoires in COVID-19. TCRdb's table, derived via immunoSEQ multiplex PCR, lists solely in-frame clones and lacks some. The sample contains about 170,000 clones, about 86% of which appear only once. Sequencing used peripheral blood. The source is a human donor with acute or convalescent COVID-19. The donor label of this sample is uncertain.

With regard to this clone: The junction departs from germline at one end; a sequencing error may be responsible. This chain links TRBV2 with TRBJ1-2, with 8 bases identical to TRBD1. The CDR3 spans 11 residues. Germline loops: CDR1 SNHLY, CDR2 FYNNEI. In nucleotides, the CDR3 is TGTGCCAGCAGTGATGGGACAGGCATCCACTTC. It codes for CASSDGTGIHF.

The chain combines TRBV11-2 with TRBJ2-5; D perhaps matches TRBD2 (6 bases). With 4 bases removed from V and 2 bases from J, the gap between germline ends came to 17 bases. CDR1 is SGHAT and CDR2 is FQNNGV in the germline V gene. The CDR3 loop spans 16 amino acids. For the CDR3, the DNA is TGTGCCAGCAGCTGGCCCTTCTCCGGGAGTCAAGAGACCCAGTACTTC. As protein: CASSWPFSGSQETQYF.

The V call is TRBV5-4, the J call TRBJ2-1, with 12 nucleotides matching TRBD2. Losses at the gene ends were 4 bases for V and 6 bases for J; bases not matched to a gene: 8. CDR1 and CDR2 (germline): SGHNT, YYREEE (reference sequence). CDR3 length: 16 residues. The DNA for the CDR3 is TGTGCCAGCAGCCCGCCCGGGACTAGCGGGTTCAATGAGCAGTTCTTC. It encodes CASSPPGTSGFNEQFF.

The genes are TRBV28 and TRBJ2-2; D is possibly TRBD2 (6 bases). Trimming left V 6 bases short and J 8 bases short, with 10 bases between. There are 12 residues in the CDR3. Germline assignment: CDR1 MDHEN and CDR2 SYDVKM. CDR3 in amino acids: CASRSGGGELFF. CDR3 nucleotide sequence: TGTGCCAGCAGGTCCGGGGGTGGGGAGCTGTTTTTT.

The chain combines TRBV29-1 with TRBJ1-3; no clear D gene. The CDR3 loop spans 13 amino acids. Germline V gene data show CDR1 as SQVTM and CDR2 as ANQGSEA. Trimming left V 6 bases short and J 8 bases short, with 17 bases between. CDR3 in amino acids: CSVGGGFSDTIYF. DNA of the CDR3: TGCAGCGTCGGCGGAGGTTTTTCGGACACCATATATTTT.

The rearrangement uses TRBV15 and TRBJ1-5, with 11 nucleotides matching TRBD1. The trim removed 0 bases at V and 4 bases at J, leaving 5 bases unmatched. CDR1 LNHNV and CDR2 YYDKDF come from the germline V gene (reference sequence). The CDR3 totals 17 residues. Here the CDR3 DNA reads TGTGCCACCAGCAGAGACCGGGGGACAGGGGGTAATCAGCCCCAGCATTTT. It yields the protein CATSRDRGTGGNQPQHF.